Shown below are 11 T cell receptor beta chains from a single sample sequenced in a study of shared clonotypes between healthy human individuals. Here immunoSEQ multiplex PCR was the method, and the copy in TCRdb shows in-frame clones only, minus some. The sample consists of about 2.4 million clones, approximately 90% of them appearing once. Input material: naive CD4+ T cells sorted from blood. Subset given: CD45RA+ positively selected. The receptors were sampled from a young man in good health.

The chain is built from TRBV5-4 and TRBJ2-3; the D is unclear. The germline V gene has CDR1 SGHNT and CDR2 YYREEE (reference sequence). CDR3 length: 14 amino acids. The V end lost 0 bases, the J end lost 2 bases, and 7 bases lay between the germline ends. The CDR3 DNA is TGTGCCAGCAGCTTGGCGCCCCTCACAGATACGCAGTATTTT. Protein sequence: CASSLAPLTDTQYF.

The J gene is TRBJ1-5, the V gene TRBV19; a possible D gene is TRBD1 (5 bases). The CDR3 loop spans 14 amino acids. The V and J ends lost 7 bases and 6 bases respectively, with 16 bases between them. Per germline, CDR1 LNHDA and CDR2 SQIVND (reference sequence). The CDR3: CASIRTGESQPQHF. The CDR3 coding sequence is TGTGCCAGTATCCGGACGGGGGAGAGTCAGCCCCAGCATTTT.

The V and J genes are TRBV28 and TRBJ1-5; TRBD1 matches at 7 bases. Per germline, CDR1 MDHEN and CDR2 SYDVKM. This CDR3 has 18 residues. Trimming at V came to 5 bases and at J to 4 bases, leaving 17 bases not matched to a gene. The CDR3: CASSLPGTVSGGNQPQHF. The CDR3 nucleotides are TGTGCCAGCAGTCTCCCCGGGACAGTCTCAGGGGGAAATCAGCCCCAGCATTTT.

This clone was counted a few times. The chain employs TRBV6-1 and TRBJ1-1, with D tentatively TRBD1 (5 bases). Germline V CDR1 and CDR2: MNHNS, SASEGT. This CDR3 region has 14 residues. V lost 7 bases and J lost 4, with 16 bases in between. CDR3 sequence reads: CASIEKTEGTEAFF. The DNA of the CDR3 is TGTGCCAGCATAGAGAAGACAGAGGGCACTGAAGCTTTCTTT.

V is TRBV6-1 and J is TRBJ1-3; D is ambiguous. V was cut by 8 bases and J by 1 base, with 9 bases left in between. Germline V CDR1 and CDR2: MNHNS, SASEGT. The CDR3 runs to 13 residues. The CDR3 DNA follows: TGTGCCAGCCGCCCCAGTTCTGGAAACACCATATATTTT. Translated, it gives CASRPSSGNTIYF.

The chain links TRBV2 to TRBJ1-2, with D possibly being TRBD1 (5 bases). The CDR3 sequence is 14 residues long. Germline V lookup: CDR1 SNHLY, CDR2 FYNNEI. V was pared by 6 bases and J by 2 bases, with 13 bases between. The CDR3 reads CASRAGTENYGYTF. As DNA, the CDR3 is TGTGCCAGCAGAGCCGGGACGGAGAACTATGGCTACACCTTC.

The rearrangement links TRBV10-3 to TRBJ1-1; tentative D call: TRBD1 (6 bases). With 0 bases removed from V and 5 bases from J, the gap between germline ends came to 13 bases. This CDR3 spans 15 amino acids. Germline V gene lookup returns CDR1 ENHRY and CDR2 SYGVKD. The CDR3 DNA reads as TGTGCCATCAGTGAGTCTCACGACAGGACAACTGAAGCTTTCTTT. This encodes CAISESHDRTTEAFF.

Notes on this clone: Other DNA sequences in this specimen translate into the identical CDR3. V and J are TRBV9 and TRBJ2-5; unclear D gene. Per the germline V gene, CDR1 is SGDLS and CDR2 is YYNGEE. The CDR3 is 14 amino acids. The germline V and J ends were trimmed by 0 bases and 5 bases, with 11 bases remaining between them. CDR3 protein: CASSVVSGGETQYF. CDR3 DNA sequence: TGTGCCAGCAGCGTAGTTTCAGGCGGTGAGACCCAGTACTTC.

This chain connects TRBV30 to TRBJ2-1; 9 nucleotides align to TRBD2. Per the germline V gene, CDR1 is GTSNPN and CDR2 is SVGIG (reference sequence). V was clipped by 4 bases and J by 9 bases; unmatched bases: 4. The CDR3 runs to 12 residues. CDR3 region: CAWNRGRVEQFF. The CDR3 DNA is TGTGCCTGGAATCGCGGGAGGGTTGAGCAGTTCTTC. Full variable domain (remainder filled in from reference TRBV30 and TRBJ2-1): SQTIHQWPATLVQPVGSPLSLECTVEGTSNPNLYWYRQAAGRGLQLLFYSVGIGQISSEVPQNLSASRPQDRQFILSSKKLLLSDSGFYLCAWNRGRVEQFFGPGTRLTVL.

As for this clone: Other DNA sequences in this sample translate to the same CDR3. CDR3 protein: CAISERAGANVLTF. CDR3 sequence (DNA): TGTGCCATCAGCGAGCGGGCTGGGGCCAACGTCCTGACTTTC. V gene TRBV10-3 combines with J gene TRBJ2-6, with a tentative D call TRBD2 (6 bases). Germline assignment: CDR1 ENHRY and CDR2 SYGVKD. V was clipped by 6 bases and J by 2 bases, with 8 bases between them. The CDR3 is made up of 14 amino acids.

This chain uses TRBV19 with TRBJ2-7; D may match TRBD1 or TRBD2 (5 bases each). Germline V lookup: CDR1 LNHDA, CDR2 SQIVND (reference sequence). CDR3 length equals 13 residues. With 1 base removed from V and 5 bases from J, the gap between germline ends came to 9 bases. The chain's CDR3 is CASSIGQGDEQYF. DNA for the CDR3: TGTGCCAGTAGTATAGGGCAGGGAGACGAGCAGTACTTC.